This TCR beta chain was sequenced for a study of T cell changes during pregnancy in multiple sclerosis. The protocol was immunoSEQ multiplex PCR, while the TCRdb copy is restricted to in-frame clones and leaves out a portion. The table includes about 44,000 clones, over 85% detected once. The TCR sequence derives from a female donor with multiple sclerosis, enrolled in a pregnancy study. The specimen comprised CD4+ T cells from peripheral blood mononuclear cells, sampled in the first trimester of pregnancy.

The CDR3 here is CASSDRVTEAFF. For the CDR3, the DNA is TGTGCCAGTTCGGACAGGGTCACTGAAGCTTTCTTT. The chain employs TRBV19 and TRBJ1-1, with TRBD1 identical over 8 bases. This CDR3 is built from 12 residues. CDR1 and CDR2 from the germline V gene are LNHDA and SQIVND (reference sequence). Unmatched junction bases numbered 3, after V lost 8 bases and J lost 4 bases. The full variable domain, its missing parts supplied by reference TRBV19 and TRBJ1-1, is DGGITQSPKYLFRKEGQNVTLSCEQNLNHDAMYWYRQDPGQGLRLIYYSQIVNDFQKGDIAEGYSVSREKKESFPLTVTSAQKNPTAFYLCASSDRVTEAFFGQGTRLTVV.